Listed below are T cell receptor beta chains from one sample, sequenced in a study of blood T cell repertoires in COVID-19. The protocol was immunoSEQ multiplex PCR, while the TCRdb copy is restricted to in-frame clones and leaves out a portion. The data contain 60,000 or so clones, roughly 80% of them seen just once; the ten biggest clones take up around 25%. The material sequenced was peripheral blood. Receptors were obtained from a human donor in a cohort sampled during active COVID-19. CDR3s include the opening cysteine and the closing phenylalanine or tryptophan. D genes are given only for firm matches. Expanded clones are given a class, and other clones once, few, many or no size at all.

cdr3_aa: CASSETLRSSYNEQFF
cdr3_nt: TGTGCCAGCAGTGAAACCCTGAGAAGCTCCTACAATGAGCAGTTCTTC
j_call: TRBJ2-1
clone_size: -
d_call: -
v_call: TRBV6-1

cdr3_aa: CASSLLAGRTEAFF
cdr3_nt: TGTGCCAGCAGCTTATTGGCAGGGAGGACTGAAGCTTTCTTT
j_call: TRBJ1-1
clone_size: -
d_call: -
v_call: TRBV7-2

cdr3_aa: CASKPDLHSPLHF
cdr3_nt: TGTGCCAGCAAGCCAGACTTGCATTCACCCCTCCACTTT
j_call: TRBJ1-6
clone_size: -
d_call: -
v_call: TRBV6-5

cdr3_aa: CASSDLDRGSYEQYF
cdr3_nt: TGCGCCAGCAGCGACCTGGACAGGGGCTCCTACGAGCAGTACTTC
j_call: TRBJ2-7
clone_size: -
d_call: TRBD1
v_call: TRBV5-1

cdr3_aa: CASSQDPGGSQPQHF
cdr3_nt: TGTGCCAGCAGCCAAGATCCGGGGGGGAGTCAGCCCCAGCATTTT
j_call: TRBJ1-5
clone_size: few
d_call: -
v_call: TRBV3-1/TRBV3-2

cdr3_aa: CASSLSGTGIAYEQYF
cdr3_nt: TGTGCCAGCAGCTTATCAGGGACAGGGATAGCATACGAGCAGTACTTC
j_call: TRBJ2-7
clone_size: -
d_call: TRBD1
v_call: TRBV7-8

cdr3_aa: CASTRQAGETQYF
cdr3_nt: TGTGCCAGCACCAGACAGGCGGGAGAGACCCAGTACTTC
j_call: TRBJ2-5
clone_size: -
d_call: -
v_call: TRBV7-2

cdr3_aa: CSVVPGQEEAFF
cdr3_nt: TGCAGCGTCGTCCCGGGACAGGAAGAAGCTTTCTTT
j_call: TRBJ1-1
clone_size: -
d_call: TRBD1
v_call: TRBV29-1

cdr3_aa: CASSRGGQPQLSGNTIYF
cdr3_nt: TGTGCCAGTAGTAGGGGGGGACAACCCCAACTCTCTGGAAACACCATATATTTT
j_call: TRBJ1-3
clone_size: -
d_call: -
v_call: TRBV19

cdr3_aa: CASRITAGHYGYTF
cdr3_nt: TGTGCCAGTAGGATAACGGCGGGGCACTATGGCTACACCTTC
j_call: TRBJ1-2
clone_size: once
d_call: -
v_call: TRBV19

cdr3_aa: CASSLGPGQGTTGELFF
cdr3_nt: TGTGCCAGTAGTCTGGGGCCGGGACAGGGAACGACCGGGGAGCTGTTTTTT
j_call: TRBJ2-2
clone_size: -
d_call: TRBD1
v_call: TRBV19

cdr3_aa: CAWRGQGKNTGELFF
cdr3_nt: TGTGCCTGGAGGGGACAGGGAAAGAACACCGGGGAGCTGTTTTTT
j_call: TRBJ2-2
clone_size: -
d_call: TRBD1
v_call: TRBV30

cdr3_aa: CASSRGRAQPQHF
cdr3_nt: TGTGCCAGCAGCAGGGGTAGGGCTCAGCCCCAGCATTTT
j_call: TRBJ1-5
clone_size: -
d_call: -
v_call: TRBV12-3/TRBV12-4

cdr3_aa: CASSTGTRNSPLHF
cdr3_nt: TGTGCCAGTAGTACCGGGACACGGAATTCACCCCTCCACTTT
j_call: TRBJ1-6
clone_size: many
d_call: -
v_call: TRBV19

cdr3_aa: CAQTSASSNEQYF
cdr3_nt: TGTGCTCAAACATCGGCTAGTTCTAATGAGCAGTACTTC
j_call: TRBJ2-7
clone_size: -
d_call: -
v_call: TRBV7-9

cdr3_aa: CASSRWDRLTGELFF
cdr3_nt: TGTGCCAGCAGTCGATGGGACAGGTTGACCGGGGAGCTGTTTTTT
j_call: TRBJ2-2
clone_size: -
d_call: TRBD1
v_call: TRBV27

cdr3_aa: CASSRGMPRSYNEQFF
cdr3_nt: TGTGCCAGCAGCAGGGGGATGCCGCGCTCCTACAATGAGCAGTTCTTC
j_call: TRBJ2-1
clone_size: -
d_call: -
v_call: TRBV7-6

cdr3_aa: CASSIAGGSRYNEQFF
cdr3_nt: TGTGCCAGCAGCATCGCTGGCGGGAGTCGGTACAATGAGCAGTTCTTC
j_call: TRBJ2-1
clone_size: -
d_call: TRBD2
v_call: TRBV27

cdr3_aa: CASSETGGNQPQHF
cdr3_nt: TGCGCCAGCAGCGAGACAGGGGGCAATCAGCCCCAGCATTTT
j_call: TRBJ1-5
clone_size: -
d_call: TRBD1
v_call: TRBV5-1

cdr3_aa: CASSGDRGLNSNQPQHF
cdr3_nt: TGCGCCAGCAGTGGGGACAGGGGGCTTAATAGCAATCAGCCCCAGCATTTT
j_call: TRBJ1-5
clone_size: -
d_call: TRBD1
v_call: TRBV10-2

cdr3_aa: CASSLGLAGALDTQYF
cdr3_nt: TGTGCCAGCAGCCTTGGACTAGCGGGGGCCTTAGATACGCAGTATTTT
j_call: TRBJ2-3
clone_size: -
d_call: TRBD2
v_call: TRBV7-9

cdr3_aa: CASSGSVADTQYF
cdr3_nt: TGTGCCAGCAGCGGTAGCGTAGCGGATACGCAGTATTTT
j_call: TRBJ2-3
clone_size: -
d_call: -
v_call: TRBV9

cdr3_aa: CASSPRDRAGQPQHF
cdr3_nt: TGTGCCAGCAGCCCCCGGGACAGGGCGGGTCAGCCCCAGCATTTT
j_call: TRBJ1-5
clone_size: -
d_call: TRBD1
v_call: TRBV3-1/TRBV3-2

cdr3_aa: CASSLGGEPYGYTF
cdr3_nt: TGCGCCAGCAGCTTAGGAGGGGAACCATATGGCTACACCTTC
j_call: TRBJ1-2
clone_size: -
d_call: -
v_call: TRBV5-1

cdr3_aa: CASSQEDEQFF
cdr3_nt: TGTGCCAGCAGTCAGGAGGATGAGCAGTTCTTC
j_call: TRBJ2-1
clone_size: -
d_call: -
v_call: TRBV28

cdr3_aa: CASTTAGNEQFF
cdr3_nt: TGTGCCAGCACCACCGCGGGGAATGAGCAGTTCTTC
j_call: TRBJ2-1
clone_size: -
d_call: -
v_call: TRBV6-6

cdr3_aa: CASTPAGTEAFF
cdr3_nt: TGTGCCAGCACCCCGGCGGGTACTGAAGCTTTCTTT
j_call: TRBJ1-1
clone_size: -
d_call: -
v_call: TRBV2

cdr3_aa: CASSPSPTDTQYF
cdr3_nt: TGTGCCAGCAGCCCCAGTCCCACAGATACGCAGTATTTT
j_call: TRBJ2-3
clone_size: -
d_call: -
v_call: TRBV7-2

cdr3_aa: CASSQNLLAGGPDTQYF
cdr3_nt: TGTGCCAGCAGCCAAAACCTGCTAGCGGGGGGGCCTGATACGCAGTATTTT
j_call: TRBJ2-3
clone_size: -
d_call: TRBD2
v_call: TRBV4-2

cdr3_aa: CASSVTSGVPRGEQFF
cdr3_nt: TGTGCCAGCAGCGTAACTAGCGGGGTCCCCCGTGGTGAGCAGTTCTTC
j_call: TRBJ2-1
clone_size: -
d_call: TRBD2
v_call: TRBV9

cdr3_aa: CSVGSGYEQYF
cdr3_nt: TGCAGCGTTGGTAGCGGCTACGAGCAGTACTTC
j_call: TRBJ2-7
clone_size: -
d_call: -
v_call: TRBV29-1

cdr3_aa: CASSPGQGGIHEQFF
cdr3_nt: TGCGCCAGCAGCCCGGGACAGGGAGGGATCCATGAGCAGTTCTTC
j_call: TRBJ2-1
clone_size: -
d_call: TRBD1
v_call: TRBV5-1

cdr3_aa: CASRPGGQGSEKLFF
cdr3_nt: TGCGCCAGCAGACCGGGGGGACAGGGGAGTGAAAAACTGTTTTTT
j_call: TRBJ1-4
clone_size: -
d_call: TRBD1
v_call: TRBV5-1

cdr3_aa: CAWRAIGLAGLNNEQFF
cdr3_nt: TGTGCCTGGAGAGCCATAGGACTAGCGGGCCTAAACAATGAGCAGTTCTTC
j_call: TRBJ2-1
clone_size: once
d_call: TRBD2
v_call: TRBV30

cdr3_aa: CASSPEGLLVAGVSYEQYF
cdr3_nt: TGTGCCAGCAGCCCCGAAGGACTCCTAGTGGCGGGGGTATCCTACGAGCAGTACTTC
j_call: TRBJ2-7
clone_size: -
d_call: TRBD2
v_call: TRBV27

cdr3_aa: CASSLMGARGEKLFF
cdr3_nt: TGTGCCAGCAGTTTAATGGGGGCAAGGGGTGAAAAACTGTTTTTT
j_call: TRBJ1-4
clone_size: -
d_call: -
v_call: TRBV27

cdr3_aa: CASSIALSYNEQFF
cdr3_nt: TGTGCCAGTAGTATAGCACTTTCCTACAATGAGCAGTTCTTC
j_call: TRBJ2-1
clone_size: -
d_call: -
v_call: TRBV19